Shown below are 9 T cell receptor beta chains from a single sample sequenced in a study of T cell changes during pregnancy in multiple sclerosis. Libraries were prepared by immunoSEQ multiplex PCR; TCRdb keeps only in-frame clonotypes and omits some of them. This table holds over 40,000 clones, 88% found once. The source material was CD8+ T cells from peripheral blood mononuclear cells, sampled after pregnancy. The receptors derive from a female donor in good health, enrolled as a control in a pregnancy study.

This clone was detected once. In DNA, the CDR3 is TGTGCCAGCAGCTTGGTAGCGGGGGGTAGGACAGATACGCAGTATTTT. It translates to CASSLVAGGRTDTQYF. The J gene is TRBJ2-3, the V gene TRBV7-6; 10 bases map to TRBD2. This CDR3 region has 16 residues. CDR1 and CDR2 from the germline V gene are SGHVS and FNYEAQ. Unmatched junction bases numbered 6, after V lost 3 bases and J lost 3 bases.

This chain connects TRBV7-9 to TRBJ2-2; weak D call: TRBD1 (5 bases). Germline assignment: CDR1 SEHNR and CDR2 FQNEAQ (reference sequence). Deletions cut 5 bases from V and 0 bases from J, with 16 bases between. The CDR3 is 17 amino acids. CDR3 in amino acids: CASSPPAAGPNTGELFF. CDR3 bases: TGTGCCAGCAGCCCCCCGGCCGCAGGGCCGAACACCGGGGAGCTGTTTTTT.

The V call is TRBV28, the J call TRBJ1-2; D perhaps matches TRBD1 (6 bases). Between the trimmed V and J ends, which lost 3 bases and 2 bases, there was a span of 13 bases. The CDR3 sequence is 15 residues long. In germline, CDR1 is MDHEN, CDR2 SYDVKM. CDR3 amino acids: CASSFLRDTNYGYTF. CDR3 DNA sequence: TGTGCCAGCAGTTTCCTCCGGGACACGAACTATGGCTACACCTTC.

The chain couples TRBV29-1 to TRBJ1-2, with 10 bases that match TRBD1. The V and J ends lost 7 bases and 6 bases, in that order; junction bases with no gene match: 5. The CDR3 extends over 12 amino acids. Germline V gene lookup returns CDR1 SQVTM and CDR2 ANQGSEA. The CDR3 spells CSAPTGGHGYTF. Here the CDR3 DNA reads TGCAGCGCCCCGACAGGGGGCCATGGCTACACCTTC.

This chain joins TRBV5-4 and TRBJ2-3; D not resolved. V dropped 1 base and J dropped 0 bases, with 15 bases sitting between them. Germline assignment: CDR1 SGHNT and CDR2 YYREEE (reference sequence). The CDR3 runs to 17 residues. CDR3 region: CASSLRLSHTSTDTQYF. The CDR3 DNA sequence: TGTGCCAGCAGCTTGCGACTTAGCCATACTAGCACAGATACGCAGTATTTT.

The V and J genes are TRBV28 and TRBJ2-5; tentatively, D is TRBD2 (5 bases). TRBJ2-7 matches the DNA end more closely, so the J call is doubtful. The CDR3 runs to 17 residues. Per the germline V gene, CDR1 is MDHEN and CDR2 is SYDVKM. This chain's CDR3 is CASSFDLEDDLAYEQYF. CDR3 DNA sequence: TGTGCCAGCAGTTTCGATTTGGAGGACGATTTAGCCTACGAGCAGTACTTC.

V usage is TRBV6-6 and J usage is TRBJ2-5; D not resolved. The end of the DNA is better explained by TRBJ2-7, so the J call may be wrong. Germline V CDR1 and CDR2: MNHNY, SVGAGI (reference sequence). The length of the CDR3 is 12 residues. CDR3 DNA sequence: TGTGCCAGCAGTTACCCTCGGTACGAGCAGTACTTC. Residues: CASSYPRYEQYF.

The chain combines TRBV5-1 with TRBJ1-5; possibly TRBD1 for D (6 bases). Germline-derived CDR1 and CDR2 are SGHRS and YFSETQ. The V end was cut by 4 bases, the J end by 5 bases, with 10 bases between. This CDR3 is 13 amino acids long. The CDR3 region is CASSIEGDQPQHF. As DNA, the CDR3 is TGCGCCAGCAGCATCGAGGGGGATCAGCCCCAGCATTTT.

J is TRBJ1-1 and V is TRBV4-3, with 10 bases lining up with TRBD1. J was trimmed by 4 bases and V by 5 bases; bases with no gene match: 7. The CDR3 consists of 15 residues. Germline CDR1 LGHNA, CDR2 YSLEER. The DNA of the CDR3 is TGCGCCAGCAGCGAAGGGACAGGGGACAGCACTGAAGCTTTCTTT. This translates into CASSEGTGDSTEAFF.